This T cell receptor beta chain was sequenced for a study of type 1 regulatory T cells. The CDR3 length is 19 residues. Trimming removed 7 bases from V and 5 bases from J; junction bases left unmatched: 19. MiXCR was run by TCRdb on the reads, yielding one entry per CDR3 protein. The data hold approximately 90,000 distinct CDR3 sequences, with less than 40% observed a single time. This chain links TRBV12-3 or TRBV12-4 with TRBJ2-2, with 10 bases matching TRBD2. This sequence was found in a human donor in good health. The sequencing sample was made of CD4+ T cells, either the whole sample or a sorted fraction (not recorded which). This chain's CDR3 is CASTPPGASGRRYTGELFF. The DNA for the CDR3 is TGTGCCAGCACCCCCCCGGGGGCTAGCGGGAGACGATATACCGGGGAGCTGTTTTTT.